The present T cell receptor beta chain was sequenced within a study of tumor-infiltrating lymphocytes in primary liver carcinoma. From 500 ng of total RNA, TCR beta-specific cDNA was reverse-transcribed using a constant-region primer. Generation of the TCR beta libraries relied on three nested multiplex PCR rounds using slightly modified ARM-PCR. The study ran its first two PCR rounds for approximately 10 cycles each, using TRBV1-TRBV30 forward primers and a C-beta reverse primer. MiXCR, applied by TCRdb to the multiplex PCR reads, yields one record per CDR3 protein. The sample shows 330,000 or so distinct CDR3 sequences, around three fifths of them seen only once. Germline-derived CDR1 and CDR2 are SGHNT and YYREEE (reference sequence). The CDR3 runs 13 residues. For blood RNA, unsorted whole blood served as the source, and germline DNA was extracted too. Comments on this clonotype: The junction differs from germline at one of its ends, possibly a read error.

This receptor was obtained from a man aged 35 to 55 with primary liver carcinoma and hepatitis B virus infection. The rearrangement uses TRBV5-4 and TRBJ2-3; D is uncertain. Sequenced material: peripheral blood. The CDR3 is CANSLGSFDTQYF. The CDR3 coding sequence is TGTGCCAACAGCTTGGGAAGTTTCGATACGCAGTATTTT.